This TCR beta chain was sequenced during a study of blood T cell repertoires in COVID-19. Overall study: Sites across the United States, Italy and Spain contributed samples from acute and convalescent COVID-19.

The V and J ends lost 3 bases and 8 bases respectively, with 11 bases between them. The CDR3 is 13 residues long. Germline lookup yields CDR1 MDHEN and CDR2 SYDVKM. Assay used: immunoSEQ multiplex PCR; TCRdb lists only in-frame clones, some missing. The repertoire includes approximately 180,000 clones, around 80% of them detected once, and roughly 17% sits in the top ten. Sequenced input: PBMCs or T cells enriched from blood (not recorded which). This chain links TRBV28 with TRBJ2-1; no clear D gene. This sequence was found in a woman in her forties or fifties who had recovered from COVID-19. For the CDR3, the DNA is TGTGCCAGCAGTTTTCCGGGTTTCTATGAGCAGTTCTTC. Residues: CASSFPGFYEQFF.